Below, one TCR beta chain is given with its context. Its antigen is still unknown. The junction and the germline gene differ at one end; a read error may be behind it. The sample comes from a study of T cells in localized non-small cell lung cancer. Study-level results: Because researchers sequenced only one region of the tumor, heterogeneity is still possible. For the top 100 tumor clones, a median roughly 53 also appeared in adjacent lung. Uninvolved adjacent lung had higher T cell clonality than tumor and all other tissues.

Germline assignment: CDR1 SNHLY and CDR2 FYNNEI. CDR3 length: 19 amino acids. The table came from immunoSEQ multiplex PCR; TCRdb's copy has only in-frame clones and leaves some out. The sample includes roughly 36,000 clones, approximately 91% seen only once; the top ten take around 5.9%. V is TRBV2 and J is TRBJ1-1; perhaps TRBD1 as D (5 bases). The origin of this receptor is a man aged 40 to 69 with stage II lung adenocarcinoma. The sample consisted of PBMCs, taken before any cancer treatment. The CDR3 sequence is CASCEEPAGYRLSNTEAFF. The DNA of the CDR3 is TGTGCCAGCTGTGAGGAGCCGGCAGGGTATCGGTTATCGAACACTGAAGCTTTCTTT.